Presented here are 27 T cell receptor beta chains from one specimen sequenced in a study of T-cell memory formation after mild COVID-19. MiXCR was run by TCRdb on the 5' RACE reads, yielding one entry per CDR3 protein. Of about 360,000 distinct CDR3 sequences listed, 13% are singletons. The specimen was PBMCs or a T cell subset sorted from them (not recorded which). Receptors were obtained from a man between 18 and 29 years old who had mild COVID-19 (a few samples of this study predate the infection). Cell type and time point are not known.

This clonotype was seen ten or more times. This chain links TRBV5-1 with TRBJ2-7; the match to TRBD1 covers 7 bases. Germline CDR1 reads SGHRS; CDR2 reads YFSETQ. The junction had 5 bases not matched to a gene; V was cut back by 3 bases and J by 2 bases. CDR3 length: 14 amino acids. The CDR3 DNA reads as TGCGCCAGCAGCTACAGGGGTATTCCCTACGAGCAGTACTTC. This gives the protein CASSYRGIPYEQYF.

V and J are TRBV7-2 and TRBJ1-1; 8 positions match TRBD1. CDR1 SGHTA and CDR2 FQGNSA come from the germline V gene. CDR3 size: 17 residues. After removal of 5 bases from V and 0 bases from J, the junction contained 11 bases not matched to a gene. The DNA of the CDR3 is TGTGCCAGCAGCACACCGGGACAGGTACGCATGAACACTGAAGCTTTCTTT. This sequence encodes CASSTPGQVRMNTEAFF.

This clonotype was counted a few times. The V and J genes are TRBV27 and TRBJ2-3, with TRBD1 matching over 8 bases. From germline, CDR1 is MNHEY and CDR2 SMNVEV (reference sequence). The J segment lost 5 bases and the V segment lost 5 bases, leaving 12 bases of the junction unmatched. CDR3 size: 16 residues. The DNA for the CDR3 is TGTGCCAGCAGTACCCAGACAGGGGTCAGGGTAGATACGCAGTATTTT. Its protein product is CASSTQTGVRVDTQYF.

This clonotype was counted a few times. CDR3: CASSQDGGPSKNIQYF. CDR3 DNA: TGCGCCAGCAGCCAAGATGGGGGGCCGTCCAAAAACATTCAGTACTTC. The rearrangement uses TRBV4-3 and TRBJ2-4; D could derive from TRBD1 or TRBD2 (6 bases each). CDR3 length: 16 residues. Per germline, CDR1 LGHNA and CDR2 YSLEER. Trimming left V 0 bases short and J 2 bases short, with 11 bases between.

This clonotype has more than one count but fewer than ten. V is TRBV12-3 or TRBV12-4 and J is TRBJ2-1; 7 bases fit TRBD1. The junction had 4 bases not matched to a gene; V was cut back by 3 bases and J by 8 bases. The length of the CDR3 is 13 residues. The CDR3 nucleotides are TGTGCCAGCAGTTTGACAGGGATCCATGAGCAGTTCTTC. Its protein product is CASSLTGIHEQFF.

The CDR3 protein is CASSVASGGQGEQFF. In nucleotides, the CDR3 is TGTGCCAGCAGCGTAGCTAGCGGGGGGCAGGGTGAGCAGTTCTTC. The V and J genes are TRBV9 and TRBJ2-1; 11 bases agree with TRBD2. The germline V gene encodes CDR1 SGDLS and CDR2 YYNGEE. The CDR3 covers 15 residues. Trimming removed 0 bases from V and 9 bases from J; junction bases left unmatched: 5.

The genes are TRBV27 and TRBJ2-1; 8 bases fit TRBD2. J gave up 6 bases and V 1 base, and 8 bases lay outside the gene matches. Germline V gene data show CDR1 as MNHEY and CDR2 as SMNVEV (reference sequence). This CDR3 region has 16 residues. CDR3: CASSLFPTGGLNEQFF. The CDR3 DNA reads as TGTGCCAGCAGTTTATTCCCCACGGGGGGGCTCAATGAGCAGTTCTTC.

The CDR3 DNA follows: TGTGCCAGCAGCTTCGGGGGGGCAGGAGCGAACACCGGGGAGCTGTTTTTT. It yields the protein CASSFGGAGANTGELFF. This chain uses TRBV7-9 with TRBJ2-2, with 8 bases aligning to TRBD2. In germline, CDR1 is SEHNR, CDR2 FQNEAQ (reference sequence). CDR3 size: 17 residues. The J segment lost 0 bases and the V segment lost 3 bases, leaving 6 bases of the junction unmatched.

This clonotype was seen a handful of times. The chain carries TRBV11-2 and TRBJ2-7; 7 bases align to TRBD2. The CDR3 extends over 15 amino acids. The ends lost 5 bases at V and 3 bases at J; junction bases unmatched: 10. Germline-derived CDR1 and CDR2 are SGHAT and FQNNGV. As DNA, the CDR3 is TGTGCCAGCAGCCCGGTCCAAGCGGGGCTCTACGAGCAGTACTTC. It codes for CASSPVQAGLYEQYF.

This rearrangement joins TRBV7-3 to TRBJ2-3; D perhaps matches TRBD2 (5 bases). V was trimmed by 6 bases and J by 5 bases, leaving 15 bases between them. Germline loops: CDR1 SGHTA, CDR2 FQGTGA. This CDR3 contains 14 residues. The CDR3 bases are TGTGCCAGCAGTACCACCCCGAGGGTAGATACGCAGTATTTT. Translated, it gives CASSTTPRVDTQYF.

CDR3 nucleotides: TGTGCTAGTGGTTTGCAGGGCGGGGGTCACACTGAAGCTTTCTTT. Translating it yields CASGLQGGGHTEAFF. V is TRBV12-5 and J is TRBJ1-1; D may be TRBD1 (5 bases). The CDR3 runs to 15 residues. V lost 2 bases to trimming and J lost 3 bases, with 13 bases between them. Germline CDR1 and CDR2: LGHNT and FRNRAP.

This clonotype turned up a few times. Here the CDR3 reads CASSKSNTEAFF. Written as DNA, the CDR3 is TGTGCCAGCAGCAAAAGTAACACTGAAGCTTTCTTT. V is TRBV21-1 and J is TRBJ1-1. TRBV21-1 is a pseudogene. The CDR3 loop spans 12 amino acids.

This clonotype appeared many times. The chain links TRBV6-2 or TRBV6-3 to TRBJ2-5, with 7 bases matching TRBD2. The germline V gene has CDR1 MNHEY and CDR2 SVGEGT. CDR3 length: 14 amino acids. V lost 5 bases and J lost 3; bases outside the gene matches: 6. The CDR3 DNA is TGTGCCAGCAGTCACCGGACTAGGGAAGAGACCCAGTACTTC. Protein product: CASSHRTREETQYF.

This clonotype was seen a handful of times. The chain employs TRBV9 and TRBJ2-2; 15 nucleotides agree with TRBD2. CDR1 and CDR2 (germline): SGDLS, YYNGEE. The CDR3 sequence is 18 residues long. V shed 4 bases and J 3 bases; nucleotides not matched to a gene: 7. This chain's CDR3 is CASSPGLAGGPYTGELFF. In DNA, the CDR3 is TGTGCCAGCAGCCCCGGACTAGCGGGGGGGCCCTACACCGGGGAGCTGTTTTTT. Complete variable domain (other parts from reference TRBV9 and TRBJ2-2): DSGVTQTPKHLITATGQRVTLRCSPRSGDLSVYWYQQSLDQGLQFLIQYYNGEERAKGNILERFSAQQFPDLHSELNLSSLELGDSALYFCASSPGLAGGPYTGELFFGEGSRLTVL.

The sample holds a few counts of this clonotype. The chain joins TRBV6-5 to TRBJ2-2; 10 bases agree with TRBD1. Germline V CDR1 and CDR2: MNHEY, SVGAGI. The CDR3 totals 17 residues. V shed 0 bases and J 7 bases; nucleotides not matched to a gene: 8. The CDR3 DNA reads TGTGCCAGCAGTTACTCGATTGGGACAGGGGAAGTCGGGGAGCTGTTTTTT. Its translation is CASSYSIGTGEVGELFF.

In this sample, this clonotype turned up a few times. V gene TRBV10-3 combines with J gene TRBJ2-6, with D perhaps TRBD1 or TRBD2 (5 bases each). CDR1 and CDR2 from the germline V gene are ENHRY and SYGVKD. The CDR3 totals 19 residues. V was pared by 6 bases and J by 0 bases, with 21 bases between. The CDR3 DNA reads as TGTGCCATCAGCTCGTCCCCCGGGGCAAAGAGCTCTGGGGCCAACGTCCTGACTTTC. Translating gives CAISSSPGAKSSGANVLTF.

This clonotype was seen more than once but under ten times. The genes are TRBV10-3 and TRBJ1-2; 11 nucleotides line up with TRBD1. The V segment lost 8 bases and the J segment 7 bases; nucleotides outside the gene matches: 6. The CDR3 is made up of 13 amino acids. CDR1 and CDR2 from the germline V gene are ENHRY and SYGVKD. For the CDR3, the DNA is TGTGCCATCGATGCGGGGACAGGGGGTGGCTACACCTTC. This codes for CAIDAGTGGGYTF.

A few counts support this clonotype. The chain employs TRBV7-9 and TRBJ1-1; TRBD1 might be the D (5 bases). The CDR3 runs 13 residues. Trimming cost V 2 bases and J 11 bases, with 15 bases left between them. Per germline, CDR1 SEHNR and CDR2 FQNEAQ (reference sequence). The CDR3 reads CASSLFETPGAFF. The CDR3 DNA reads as TGTGCCAGCAGCTTATTCGAGACCCCAGGGGCTTTCTTT. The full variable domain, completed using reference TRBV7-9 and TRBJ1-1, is DTGVSQNPRHKITKRGQNVTFRCDPISEHNRLYWYRQTLGQGPEFLTYFQNEAQLEKSRLLSDRFSAERPKGSFSTLEIQRTEQGDSAMYLCASSLFETPGAFFGQGTRLTVV.

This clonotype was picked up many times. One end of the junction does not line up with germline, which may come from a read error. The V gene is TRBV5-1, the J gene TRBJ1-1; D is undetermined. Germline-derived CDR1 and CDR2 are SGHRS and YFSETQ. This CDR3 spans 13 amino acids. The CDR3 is CASSFSGNTEAFF. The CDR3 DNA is TGTGCCAGCAGCTTCTCAGGGAACACTGAAGCTTTCTTT.

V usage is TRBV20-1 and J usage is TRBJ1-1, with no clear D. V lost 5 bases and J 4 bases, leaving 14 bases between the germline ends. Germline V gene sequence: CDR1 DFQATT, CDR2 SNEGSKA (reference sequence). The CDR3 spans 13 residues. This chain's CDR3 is CSASPGVPTEAFF. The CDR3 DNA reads TGCAGTGCTTCACCCGGGGTACCCACTGAAGCTTTCTTT.

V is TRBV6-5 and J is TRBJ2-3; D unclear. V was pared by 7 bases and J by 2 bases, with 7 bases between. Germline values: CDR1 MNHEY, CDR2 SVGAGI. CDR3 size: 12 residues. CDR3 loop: CASTDATDTQYF. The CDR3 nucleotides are TGTGCCAGCACCGACGCCACAGATACGCAGTATTTT.

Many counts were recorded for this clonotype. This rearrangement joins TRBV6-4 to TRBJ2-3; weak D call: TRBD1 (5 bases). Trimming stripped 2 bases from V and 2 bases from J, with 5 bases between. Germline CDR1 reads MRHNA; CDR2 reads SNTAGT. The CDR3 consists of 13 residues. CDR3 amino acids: CASSDGATDTQYF. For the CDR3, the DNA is TGTGCCAGCAGTGACGGGGCCACAGATACGCAGTATTTT.

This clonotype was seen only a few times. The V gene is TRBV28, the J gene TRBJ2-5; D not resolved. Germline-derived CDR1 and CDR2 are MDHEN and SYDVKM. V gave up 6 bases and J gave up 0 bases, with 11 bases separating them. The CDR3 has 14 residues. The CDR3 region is CASSSGGDQETQYF. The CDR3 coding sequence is TGTGCCAGCAGCTCAGGTGGGGACCAAGAGACCCAGTACTTC.

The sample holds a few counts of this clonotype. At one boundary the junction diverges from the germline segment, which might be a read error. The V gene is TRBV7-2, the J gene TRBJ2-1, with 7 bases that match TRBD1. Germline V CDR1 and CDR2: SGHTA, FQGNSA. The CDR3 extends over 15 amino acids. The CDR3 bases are TGTGCCAGCAGCCCAAGACAGGGCTCCCACAATGAGCAGTTCTTC. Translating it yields CASSPRQGSHNEQFF.

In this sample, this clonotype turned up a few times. The CDR3 nucleotides read TGTGCCAGCAGCGTAGAGGGAGGGGTGGAAGAGACCCAGTACTTC. Its translation: CASSVEGGVEETQYF. The chain couples TRBV9 to TRBJ2-5; 7 bases map to TRBD2. The CDR3 has 15 residues. V lost 0 bases and J lost 3; bases outside the gene matches: 5. Germline loops: CDR1 SGDLS, CDR2 YYNGEE.

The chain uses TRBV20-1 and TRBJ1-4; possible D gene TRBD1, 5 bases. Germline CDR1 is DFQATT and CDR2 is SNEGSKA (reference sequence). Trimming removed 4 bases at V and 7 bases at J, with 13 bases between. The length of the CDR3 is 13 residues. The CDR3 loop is CSATKRGVEKLFF. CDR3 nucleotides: TGCAGTGCTACGAAAAGGGGTGTTGAAAAACTGTTTTTT.

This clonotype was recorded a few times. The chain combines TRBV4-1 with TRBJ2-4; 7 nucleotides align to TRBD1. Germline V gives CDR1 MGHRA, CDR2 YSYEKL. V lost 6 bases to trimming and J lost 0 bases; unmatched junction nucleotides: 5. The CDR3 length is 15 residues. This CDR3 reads CASRGTDLAKNIQYF. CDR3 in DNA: TGCGCCAGCAGGGGGACAGATCTAGCCAAAAACATTCAGTACTTC.